Presented here are 27 T cell receptor beta chains from one specimen sequenced in a study of T cell clones after liver transplantation. TCRdb's table, derived via immunoSEQ multiplex PCR, lists solely in-frame clones and lacks some. The table has some 75,000 clones, 80% seen once. The sequencing used CD4+ T cells from blood, collected before liver transplant. The receptor source for this set is a human donor who received a liver transplant.

This clone came up once. The chain is built from TRBV5-5 and TRBJ1-4; D not certain. This CDR3 is 18 amino acids long. V lost 0 bases to trimming and J lost 6 bases, with 21 bases between them. The germline CDR1 and CDR2 sequences are SGHKS and YYEKEE (reference sequence). Here the CDR3 DNA reads TGTGCCAGCAGCTTGGACCCCGTTTTGGGGTCGGGCGATGAAAAACTGTTTTTT. This codes for CASSLDPVLGSGDEKLFF.

The chain recombines TRBV5-1 with TRBJ2-1; the D gene is possibly TRBD2 (5 bases). Trimming cost V 8 bases and J 0 bases, with 12 bases left between them. Germline-derived CDR1 and CDR2 are SGHRS and YFSETQ. CDR3 length equals 14 residues. As DNA, the CDR3 is TGCGCCAGTAGACCGGGATTCTCCTACAATGAGCAGTTCTTC. Encoded protein: CASRPGFSYNEQFF.

J is TRBJ2-7 and V is TRBV6-1; a weak D match, TRBD1 (6 bases). There are 16 residues in the CDR3. CDR1 is MNHNS and CDR2 is SASEGT in the germline V gene. Deletions cut 3 bases from V and 1 base from J, with 16 bases between. The CDR3 DNA is TGTGCCAGCAGTGAGTTCGGACAGCACGAATCCTACGAGCAGTACTTC. Its protein is CASSEFGQHESYEQYF.

V is TRBV25-1 and J is TRBJ2-3; 12 bases are a match to TRBD2. Germline CDR1 MGHDK, CDR2 SYGVNS. The CDR3 spans 14 residues. With V trimmed by 8 bases and J by 2 bases, 2 bases remained unmatched. The CDR3 protein is CASRLAGATDTQYF. The CDR3 DNA sequence: TGTGCCAGCCGACTAGCGGGAGCCACAGATACGCAGTATTTT.

The chain carries TRBV14 and TRBJ1-2; D is unresolved. The CDR3 length is 12 residues. Looked up from germline, CDR1 is SGHDN and CDR2 is FVKESK. V was cut by 2 bases and J by 3 bases, with 4 bases left in between. The CDR3 DNA reads TGTGCCAGCAGCCAACGACACTATGGCTACACCTTC. Translating gives CASSQRHYGYTF.

This clone was found once. The rearrangement links TRBV2 to TRBJ1-4; TRBD1 agrees at 10 bases. Germline-derived CDR1 and CDR2 are SNHLY and FYNNEI. Trimming cost V 6 bases and J 7 bases; bases outside gene matches: 2. The CDR3 totals 13 residues. Here the CDR3 DNA reads TGTGCCAGCAGCCGGGACAGGGGTGAAAAACTGTTTTTT. It specifies CASSRDRGEKLFF.

The chain has TRBV10-3 and TRBJ1-5, with TRBD1 as a possible D gene (6 bases). CDR3 length equals 16 residues. The germline gives CDR1 ENHRY, CDR2 SYGVKD. The V gene lost 2 bases and the J gene lost 0 bases, with 11 bases spanning the gap. The CDR3 sequence: CAISEGAGVSNQPQHF. CDR3 DNA sequence: TGTGCCATCAGTGAGGGGGCAGGGGTTAGCAATCAGCCCCAGCATTTT.

The chain employs TRBV7-2 and TRBJ2-5; D is ambiguous. V was trimmed by 0 bases and J by 6 bases, leaving 11 bases between them. The germline CDR1 and CDR2 sequences are SGHTA and FQGNSA. This CDR3 region has 14 residues. The CDR3 reads CASSLASPPKTQYF. The CDR3 DNA sequence: TGTGCCAGCAGCTTAGCGTCCCCCCCGAAGACCCAGTACTTC.

The rearrangement links TRBV15 to TRBJ2-2; D is uncertain. Germline V gene data show CDR1 as LNHNV and CDR2 as YYDKDF (reference sequence). CDR3 size: 14 residues. Trimming removed 3 bases at V and 0 bases at J, with 5 bases between. The CDR3 nucleotides are TGTGCCACCAGCAGGCGCCCGAACACCGGGGAGCTGTTTTTT. Its translation is CATSRRPNTGELFF. The full variable domain, in which reference TRBV15 and TRBJ2-2 provide the parts outside the CDR3, is DAMVIQNPRYQVTQFGKPVTLSCSQTLNHNVMYWYQQKSSQAPKLLFHYYDKDFNNEADTPDNFQSRRPNTSFCFLDIRSPGLGDTAMYLCATSRRPNTGELFFGEGSRLTVL.

The rearrangement uses TRBV27 and TRBJ1-5; D gene uncertain. V lost 7 bases, J lost 4 bases, and 11 bases lay in between. This CDR3 region has 13 residues. Germline loops: CDR1 MNHEY, CDR2 SMNVEV (reference sequence). As DNA, the CDR3 is TGTGCCAGCACCCTTCGTGGGAATCAGCCCCAGCATTTT. It specifies CASTLRGNQPQHF.

V gene TRBV7-2 combines with J gene TRBJ1-5; TRBD1 might be the D (5 bases). CDR1 SGHTA and CDR2 FQGNSA come from the germline V gene. This CDR3 comprises 14 residues. Trimming removed 2 bases at V and 5 bases at J, with 10 bases between. CDR3 bases: TGTGCCAGCAGCTTAAGCCCGACAGATCAGCCCCAGCATTTT. This encodes CASSLSPTDQPQHF.

The chain combines TRBV18 with TRBJ2-1, with D tentatively TRBD1 (5 bases). Trimming stripped 2 bases from V and 8 bases from J, with 19 bases between. Germline-derived CDR1 and CDR2 are KGHSH and LQKENI. The CDR3 length is 16 residues. The CDR3 sequence is CASSPGGQGIGYEQFF. The CDR3 DNA follows: TGTGCCAGCTCACCAGGTGGGCAGGGTATTGGCTATGAGCAGTTCTTC.

The V and J genes are TRBV28 and TRBJ1-2, with 7 bases lining up with TRBD1. CDR1 is MDHEN, CDR2 SYDVKM, per germline. The junction had 17 bases not matched to a gene; V was cut back by 2 bases and J by 8 bases. The CDR3 consists of 17 residues. The CDR3 DNA reads TGTGCCAGCAGTTTAAGTACGCGGGGAGGGGGCGCGGGAGGCTACACCTTC. As protein: CASSLSTRGGGAGGYTF.

The chain has TRBV6-6 and TRBJ2-7, with 9 bases lining up with TRBD2. The CDR3 covers 15 residues. V shed 5 bases and J 0 bases; nucleotides not matched to a gene: 5. CDR1 is MNHNY, CDR2 SVGAGI, per germline (reference sequence). DNA for the CDR3: TGTGCCAGCAGTGACCCTAGCGGGATCTCCTACGAGCAGTACTTC. It translates to CASSDPSGISYEQYF.

The chain couples TRBV6-4 to TRBJ2-1; no firm D call. Germline lookup yields CDR1 MRHNA and CDR2 SNTAGT. V was clipped by 4 bases and J by 7 bases, with 11 bases between them. This CDR3 contains 13 residues. The CDR3 sequence: CASSVSTENEQFF. Here the CDR3 DNA reads TGTGCCAGCAGTGTTTCAACGGAGAATGAGCAGTTCTTC.

This chain joins TRBV7-9 and TRBJ2-7; D not certain. The CDR3 has 14 residues. Between the trimmed V and J ends, which lost 7 bases and 4 bases, there was a span of 17 bases. Germline V gene lookup returns CDR1 SEHNR and CDR2 FQNEAQ (reference sequence). CDR3 bases: TGTGCCAGCACCCCATCCACCCTGGGATACGAGCAGTACTTC. This encodes CASTPSTLGYEQYF.

The chain combines TRBV6-6 with TRBJ2-2; D call uncertain. Germline assignment: CDR1 MNHNY and CDR2 SVGAGI (reference sequence). Trimming left V 6 bases short and J 6 bases short, with 8 bases between. CDR3 length: 12 residues. The CDR3 DNA sequence: TGTGCCAGCAGACAGAGGCCCGGGGAGCTGTTTTTT. This translates into CASRQRPGELFF.

The chain has TRBV5-4 and TRBJ1-4; TRBD1 is a possible D gene (5 bases). The CDR3 covers 15 residues. V was cut by 3 bases and J by 5 bases, with 14 bases left in between. Germline V lookup: CDR1 SGHNT, CDR2 YYREEE (reference sequence). The CDR3, as DNA: TGTGCCAGCAGCTACCCAGGGACCGAGAATGAAAAACTGTTTTTT. Encoded protein: CASSYPGTENEKLFF.

This clone is medium-sized by share. The genes are TRBV6-1 and TRBJ1-5; weak D call: TRBD1 (5 bases). CDR3 size: 15 residues. Germline CDR1 and CDR2: MNHNS and SASEGT. The V and J ends lost 3 bases and 1 base respectively, with 10 bases between them. The CDR3 loop reads CASSEPGISNQPQHF. CDR3 bases: TGTGCCAGCAGTGAGCCAGGGATAAGCAATCAGCCCCAGCATTTT.

The rearrangement links TRBV5-6 to TRBJ2-1; perhaps TRBD2 as D (5 bases). Germline-derived CDR1 and CDR2 are SGHDT and YYEEEE. V lost 2 bases to trimming and J lost 4 bases, with 13 bases between them. This CDR3 is 15 amino acids long. CDR3 protein: CASSFALAGYNEQFF. DNA for the CDR3: TGTGCCAGCAGCTTTGCGCTAGCAGGATACAATGAGCAGTTCTTC.

This clone was seen many times. CDR3 coding DNA: TGTGCCAGTAGTATGGGCAGGGCCGCTAATAGCAATCAGCCCCAGCATTTT. This encodes CASSMGRAANSNQPQHF. The chain links TRBV19 to TRBJ1-5, with a possible D match to TRBD1 (5 bases). The V end lost 3 bases, the J end lost 0 bases, and 15 bases lay between the germline ends. The CDR3 is 17 residues long. The V gene's germline CDR1 is LNHDA and CDR2 SQIVND (reference sequence).

The rearrangement links TRBV6-6 to TRBJ1-2, with D possibly TRBD1 on 6 matching bases. V was clipped by 6 bases and J by 4 bases, with 15 bases between them. The CDR3 is 14 residues long. Per the germline V gene, CDR1 is MNHNY and CDR2 is SVGAGI (reference sequence). This CDR3 reads CASSSGDSGYGYTF. For the CDR3, the DNA is TGTGCCAGCAGCTCAGGGGATAGCGGCTATGGCTACACCTTC.

V is TRBV6-6 and J is TRBJ1-2; D gene unclear. Trimming shortened V by 4 bases and J by 4 bases, and 10 bases separated the two germline ends. CDR3 size: 13 residues. Looked up from germline, CDR1 is MNHNY and CDR2 is SVGAGI (reference sequence). The CDR3 DNA is TGTGCCAGCAGTTCCCAACTGGGCTATGGCTACACCTTC. Its protein product is CASSSQLGYGYTF.

The chain employs TRBV5-4 and TRBJ1-1; TRBD1 agrees at 8 bases. V dropped 4 bases and J dropped 3; count of bases not matched to a gene: 5. This CDR3 spans 14 amino acids. CDR1 is SGHNT, CDR2 YYREEE, per germline (reference sequence). CDR3 DNA sequence: TGTGCCAGCAGCAAGGGACAGGCGGACACTGAAGCTTTCTTT. Translated, it gives CASSKGQADTEAFF.

This chain uses TRBV2 with TRBJ1-1; no clear D gene. Germline CDR1 is SNHLY and CDR2 is FYNNEI. Trimming took off 5 bases at V and 5 bases at J, with 12 bases between the two ends. The CDR3 has 13 residues. The DNA for the CDR3 is TGTGCCAGCAGTTCGGCCCCTCGGACTGAAGCTTTCTTT. It translates to CASSSAPRTEAFF.

The chain links TRBV7-2 to TRBJ1-4; D ambiguous. Trimming shortened V by 3 bases and J by 4 bases, and 12 bases separated the two germline ends. There are 15 residues in the CDR3. Germline V gives CDR1 SGHTA, CDR2 FQGNSA. The CDR3 sequence: CASSLGSSFNEKLFF. CDR3 DNA: TGTGCCAGCAGCTTGGGGAGTTCCTTTAATGAAAAACTGTTTTTT.

The gene calls are TRBV19 and TRBJ2-7; TRBD2 agrees at 7 bases. The junction had 17 bases not matched to a gene; V was cut back by 11 bases and J by 4 bases. Germline CDR1 is LNHDA and CDR2 is SQIVND (reference sequence). The CDR3 sequence is 15 residues long. Here the CDR3 reads CAGRGALAEPYEQYF. The DNA of the CDR3 is TGTGCCGGCCGTGGGGCGCTAGCGGAGCCTTACGAGCAGTACTTC.